The clone carrying this T cell receptor (beta chain) was seen a few times. The source of the sample is a study of beta chain features in type 1 diabetes. Via CD45RO/CCR7/CD25/CD127/CD95/CD27, cells of the CD4+ naive, central memory, regulatory and stem cell-like memory subsets were sorted. The CDR3 sequence is 16 residues long. The V end was cut by 4 bases, the J end by 0 bases, with 10 bases between. Per the germline V gene, CDR1 is SGHTA and CDR2 is FQGNSA. Expressed TCRB transcripts were sequenced, since all the RNA that had been isolated was reverse transcribed. Produced via immunoSEQ multiplex PCR; TCRdb's table is partial and in-frame only. The table shows under 25,000 clones, with 50% occurring only once.

Material: stem cell memory CD4+ T cells from blood. This chain uses TRBV7-2 with TRBJ1-6; no definite D call. This clonotype was sampled from a young man in good health. CDR3 DNA sequence: TGTGCCAGCAGCTCCGAGAAAAGCTCCTATAATTCACCCCTCCACTTT. Residues: CASSSEKSSYNSPLHF.